The 30 T cell receptor beta chains presented below share a single source sample, sequenced in a study of blood T cells in healthy people across ages. Next came a second PCR, run for about 6 to 12 cycles, which used a sample-barcoded 5' primer along with a J-beta primer mix. One entry per CDR3 protein results from TCRdb running MiXCR on the 5' RACE reads. The top ten hold 7.7% of the sample, which has about 1,800,000 distinct CDR3 sequences, roughly 27% seen once. The sequenced sample was blood. Source of these receptors: a woman aged 25 to 39 in good health.

This clonotype was counted ten times or more. The chain has TRBV7-9 and TRBJ1-2; tentative D call: TRBD1 (5 bases). Per the germline V gene, CDR1 is SEHNR and CDR2 is FQNEAQ (reference sequence). The CDR3 loop spans 14 amino acids. With 5 bases removed from V and 6 bases from J, the gap between germline ends came to 16 bases. CDR3 loop: CASSPLGGSDGYTF. CDR3 DNA sequence: TGTGCCAGCAGCCCGCTCGGGGGTTCTGATGGCTACACCTTC.

This clonotype was found many times. The chain uses TRBV6-5 and TRBJ1-6; 7 bases line up with TRBD1. V was pared by 1 base and J by 14 bases, with 5 bases of the junction left unmatched. The CDR3 runs to 13 residues. Germline CDR1 reads MNHEY; CDR2 reads SVGAGI. This CDR3 reads CASSYLTGNTLHF. CDR3 bases: TGTGCCAGCAGTTACTTGACAGGGAATACCCTCCACTTT.

The chain is built from TRBV12-3 or TRBV12-4 and TRBJ2-7; weak D call: TRBD2 (5 bases). Trimming pared 3 bases from V and 4 bases from J, leaving 13 bases between. The CDR3 contains 14 residues. Here the CDR3 reads CASSFVGEGYEQYF. The CDR3, as DNA: TGTGCCAGCAGTTTCGTGGGAGAGGGTTACGAGCAGTACTTC.

V is TRBV7-2 and J is TRBJ2-1, with TRBD1 identical over 10 bases. This CDR3 contains 15 residues. Trimming took 3 bases from V and 6 from J; bases not matched to a gene: 5. The germline CDR1 and CDR2 sequences are SGHTA and FQGNSA. For the CDR3, the DNA is TGTGCCAGCAGCTTGGGACAGGGGATAGGCAATGAGCAGTTCTTC. It translates to CASSLGQGIGNEQFF.

In the case of this clonotype: This could be a read error, since a much larger clone is one nucleotide away. This sequence joins TRBV20-1 and TRBJ2-4, with 8 bases that match TRBD2. The CDR3 extends over 15 amino acids. The germline CDR1 and CDR2 sequences are DFQATT and SNEGSKA (reference sequence). The J segment lost 13 bases and the V segment lost 3 bases, leaving 17 bases of the junction unmatched. This chain's CDR3 is CSARGTRGVGNEQYF. CDR3 coding DNA: TGCAGTGCTAGGGGGACTAGGGGGGTAGGCAATGAGCAGTACTTC.

V and J are TRBV20-1 and TRBJ1-2, with TRBD1 identical over 7 bases. J was trimmed by 4 bases and V by 0 bases; bases with no gene match: 5. Germline V CDR1 and CDR2: DFQATT, SNEGSKA (reference sequence). The CDR3 covers 14 residues. In DNA form, the CDR3 reads TGCAGTGCTAGAGACGACAGGGCGGGCTATGGCTACACCTTC. Translation gives CSARDDRAGYGYTF.

This clonotype was detected ten times or more. The V call is TRBV20-1, the J call TRBJ2-7, with a possible D match to TRBD2 (5 bases). CDR1 and CDR2 from the germline V gene are DFQATT and SNEGSKA (reference sequence). There are 14 residues in the CDR3. V was pared by 5 bases and J by 1 base, with 15 bases between. The CDR3, as DNA: TGCAGTGCTGAACCGGGCTCGGGGTCCTACGAGCAGTACTTC. Encoded protein: CSAEPGSGSYEQYF.

A word on this clonotype: A much larger clone is a single base away; this may be a read error. The chain is built from TRBV20-1 and TRBJ2-7, with a weak D call TRBD2 (5 bases). Germline-derived CDR1 and CDR2 are DFQATT and SNEGSKA (reference sequence). The length of the CDR3 is 13 residues. Trimming removed 3 bases from V and 7 bases from J, with 16 bases in between. This CDR3 reads CSASRGRAEEQYF. The CDR3 bases are TGCAGTGCTAGCCGAGGGAGAGCGGAGGAGCAGTACTTC.

The V call is TRBV4-2, the J call TRBJ2-5; possible D gene TRBD2, 5 bases. Germline V lookup: CDR1 LGHNA, CDR2 YNFKEQ. Trimming cost V 0 bases and J 13 bases, with 18 bases left between them. This CDR3 contains 14 residues. CDR3 sequence: CASSQDASRYERYF. Written as DNA, the CDR3 is TGTGCCAGCAGCCAAGATGCTAGCCGGTACGAGCGGTACTTC.

In DNA form, the CDR3 reads TGTGCCAGCAGTGAATCATCTGTAGTTTGGGAGCAGTTCTTC. Translated, it gives CASSESSVVWEQFF. The chain uses TRBV6-1 and TRBJ2-1; D unclear. The length of the CDR3 is 14 residues. Per the germline V gene, CDR1 is MNHNS and CDR2 is SASEGT. The V gene lost 2 bases and the J gene lost 10 bases, with 15 bases spanning the gap.

This clonotype was observed a handful of times. The chain employs TRBV15 and TRBJ2-7, with 7 bases fitting TRBD1. The CDR3 is made up of 16 amino acids. V lost 5 bases to trimming and J lost 3 bases; unmatched junction nucleotides: 13. Germline lookup yields CDR1 LNHNV and CDR2 YYDKDF (reference sequence). The chain's CDR3 is CATSSEQGRHLYEQYF. CDR3 sequence (DNA): TGTGCCACCAGCTCCGAACAGGGGCGCCACCTCTACGAGCAGTACTTC.

There are a few counts of this clonotype. In nucleotides, the CDR3 is TGTGCCAGCAGCCACCGGGTGAGGGAGCGGGCCGGGGGAAAGCAGTACTTC. Its translation is CASSHRVRERAGGKQYF. The chain recombines TRBV11-2 with TRBJ2-5; a weak D match, TRBD2 (6 bases). V lost 5 bases, J lost 11 bases, and 30 bases lay in between. Germline V gene lookup returns CDR1 SGHAT and CDR2 FQNNGV. There are 17 residues in the CDR3.

This clonotype was found a few times. The V and J genes are TRBV5-1 and TRBJ2-5; 7 nucleotides line up with TRBD1. The CDR3 consists of 14 residues. Germline V gene data show CDR1 as SGHRS and CDR2 as YFSETQ. After removal of 5 bases from V and 2 bases from J, the junction contained 6 bases not matched to a gene. The CDR3 region is CASRNPRGQETQYF. CDR3 DNA sequence: TGCGCCAGCAGAAACCCCAGGGGGCAAGAGACCCAGTACTTC.

The table lists this clonotype with a few counts. In DNA, the CDR3 is TGTGCCAGCAGCCCTCGGAGGCTAGCGGGACTACAAGAGACCCAGTACTTC. Translated, it gives CASSPRRLAGLQETQYF. The chain is built from TRBV3-1 and TRBJ2-5; 9 bases are shared with TRBD2. The germline gives CDR1 LGHDT, CDR2 YNNKEL (reference sequence). This CDR3 comprises 17 residues. J lost 2 bases, V lost 4 bases, and 11 bases had no gene match.

The CDR3 sequence is CASTWTSVWEQFF. CDR3 bases: TGTGCCAGCACCTGGACTAGCGTCTGGGAGCAGTTCTTC. This chain connects TRBV2 to TRBJ2-1, with 9 bases lining up with TRBD2. Germline lookup yields CDR1 SNHLY and CDR2 FYNNEI. The J segment lost 10 bases and the V segment lost 7 bases, leaving 8 bases of the junction unmatched. The CDR3 loop spans 13 amino acids.

The rearrangement uses TRBV30 and TRBJ2-3; D possibly matches TRBD1 or TRBD2 (6 bases each). The germline V and J ends were trimmed by 2 bases and 2 bases, with 8 bases remaining between them. The CDR3 runs 13 residues. Germline loops: CDR1 GTSNPN, CDR2 SVGIG (reference sequence). The CDR3 loop is CAWSSGATDTQYF. DNA for the CDR3: TGTGCCTGGAGTTCGGGGGCCACAGATACGCAGTATTTT.

This clonotype was seen more than once but under ten times. CDR3 residues: CASWREGKGYYGYTF. DNA of the CDR3: TGTGCCAGCTGGCGGGAGGGTAAGGGTTACTATGGCTACACCTTC. This rearrangement joins TRBV6-6 to TRBJ1-2, with D uncertain. The CDR3 extends over 15 amino acids. Per germline, CDR1 MNHNY and CDR2 SVGAGI (reference sequence). V was cut by 8 bases and J by 3 bases, with 19 bases left in between.

This clonotype appeared a few times. The chain recombines TRBV5-5 with TRBJ1-3; D might be TRBD1 (5 bases). Germline values: CDR1 SGHKS, CDR2 YYEKEE (reference sequence). Trimming removed 2 bases at V and 2 bases at J, with 11 bases between. The CDR3 totals 15 residues. The DNA of the CDR3 is TGTGCCAGCAGCTTAGAGGGGAGGACTGGAAACACCATATATTTT. Translating it yields CASSLEGRTGNTIYF.

Only a few counts were recorded for this clonotype. V is TRBV7-2 and J is TRBJ2-4; 7 bases are shared with TRBD1. In germline, CDR1 is SGHTA, CDR2 FQGNSA. The CDR3 has 15 amino acids. Trimming cost V 5 bases and J 1 base; bases outside gene matches: 5. CDR3 in amino acids: CASSDQQGAKNIQYF. The CDR3 DNA is TGTGCCAGCAGCGACCAACAGGGGGCCAAAAACATTCAGTACTTC.

V is TRBV10-3 and J is TRBJ1-2, with TRBD1 as a possible D gene (6 bases). CDR3 length: 12 residues. The germline V gene encodes CDR1 ENHRY and CDR2 SYGVKD. V was trimmed by 6 bases and J by 3 bases, leaving 8 bases between them. CDR3 amino acids: CAIRQGDYGYTF. The CDR3 coding sequence is TGTGCCATCAGACAGGGCGACTATGGCTACACCTTC.

Remarks on this clonotype: The junction does not match germline at one end; this may be a read error. The rearrangement uses TRBV7-3 and TRBJ2-6, with TRBD1 as a possible D gene (5 bases). The CDR3 covers 17 residues. Per germline, CDR1 SGHTA and CDR2 FQGTGA. In DNA form, the CDR3 reads TGTGCCAGCAGCTTATCCGCAGAGATCTCTGGGGCCAACGTCCGGACTTTC. It translates to CASSLSAEISGANVRTF.

The rearrangement links TRBV7-9 to TRBJ2-3, with 7 positions matching TRBD2. The V gene end was trimmed by 9 bases and the J gene end by 4 bases; junction bases not matched to a gene: 7. The CDR3 loop spans 13 amino acids. The germline CDR1 and CDR2 sequences are SEHNR and FQNEAQ (reference sequence). The CDR3: CASNAGAADTQYF. Written as DNA, the CDR3 is TGTGCCAGTAACGCGGGAGCGGCAGATACGCAGTATTTT.

The rearrangement uses TRBV4-1 and TRBJ1-5; D uncertain. The V and J ends lost 0 bases and 3 bases respectively, with 9 bases between them. Germline assignment: CDR1 MGHRA and CDR2 YSYEKL. The CDR3 is made up of 15 amino acids. Here the CDR3 DNA reads TGCGCCAGCAGCCAAGACAGACAAGTCAATCAGCCCCAGCATTTT. It is translated as CASSQDRQVNQPQHF.

This clonotype was counted at least ten times. This sequence joins TRBV29-1 and TRBJ1-2, with D hard to call. The length of the CDR3 is 12 residues. V lost 7 bases and J lost 8, with 17 bases in between. Germline V lookup: CDR1 SQVTM, CDR2 ANQGSEA. CDR3 region: CSAPSGLKGYTF. In nucleotides, the CDR3 is TGCAGCGCTCCTTCAGGATTGAAAGGCTACACCTTC.

The rearrangement joins TRBV10-3 to TRBJ2-1; TRBD2 might be the D (6 bases). CDR3 size: 13 residues. The V and J ends lost 7 bases and 7 bases respectively, with 14 bases between them. Per germline, CDR1 ENHRY and CDR2 SYGVKD. The DNA for the CDR3 is TGTGCCATCATGGAGGGGATCAGGAATGAGCAGTTCTTC. This translates into CAIMEGIRNEQFF.

There are a few counts of this clonotype. The V gene is TRBV12-3 or TRBV12-4, the J gene TRBJ1-5, with D possibly TRBD1 on 5 matching bases. The CDR3 runs to 15 residues. V dropped 6 bases and J dropped 4 bases, with 16 bases sitting between them. The CDR3, as DNA: TGTGCCAGCAGCTTTCAAACAGGAACGAATCAGCCCCAGCATTTT. Translated, it gives CASSFQTGTNQPQHF.

This clonotype occurred many times. The V call is TRBV6-6, the J call TRBJ2-4, with TRBD1 matching 8 bases. The CDR3 runs 13 residues. Germline CDR1 and CDR2: MNHNY and SVGAGI (reference sequence). The junction had 9 bases not matched to a gene; V was cut back by 2 bases and J by 15 bases. The CDR3 sequence is CASSYTTRDRLYF. CDR3 in DNA: TGTGCCAGCAGTTACACCACCCGGGACAGGTTGTACTTC.

For the CDR3, the DNA is TGTGCCAGCCTAGGCCAGGGGAGACACTATGGCTACACCTTC. This encodes CASLGQGRHYGYTF. The chain recombines TRBV28 with TRBJ1-2; the D gene is possibly TRBD1 (6 bases). Deletions cut 8 bases from V and 3 bases from J, with 16 bases between. The germline CDR1 and CDR2 sequences are MDHEN and SYDVKM. The CDR3 is 14 amino acids.

This clonotype showed up just a few times. V gene TRBV12-3 or TRBV12-4 combines with J gene TRBJ2-7, with D possibly TRBD1 on 5 matching bases. V was shortened by 2 bases and J by 5 bases, with 13 bases between the two germline ends. The CDR3 has 14 amino acids. The CDR3 DNA sequence: TGTGCCAGCAGTTTAATGTCAGGGCACAACGAGCAGTACTTC. As protein: CASSLMSGHNEQYF.

The rearrangement joins TRBV20-1 to TRBJ1-5; TRBD1 matches 7 bases. Germline-derived CDR1 and CDR2 are DFQATT and SNEGSKA (reference sequence). With V trimmed by 6 bases and J by 4 bases, 12 bases remained unmatched. This CDR3 has 15 residues. The CDR3 nucleotides are TGCAGTGCACTAGCCATAGACAGGGTGAATCAGCCCCAGCATTTT. Protein product: CSALAIDRVNQPQHF.